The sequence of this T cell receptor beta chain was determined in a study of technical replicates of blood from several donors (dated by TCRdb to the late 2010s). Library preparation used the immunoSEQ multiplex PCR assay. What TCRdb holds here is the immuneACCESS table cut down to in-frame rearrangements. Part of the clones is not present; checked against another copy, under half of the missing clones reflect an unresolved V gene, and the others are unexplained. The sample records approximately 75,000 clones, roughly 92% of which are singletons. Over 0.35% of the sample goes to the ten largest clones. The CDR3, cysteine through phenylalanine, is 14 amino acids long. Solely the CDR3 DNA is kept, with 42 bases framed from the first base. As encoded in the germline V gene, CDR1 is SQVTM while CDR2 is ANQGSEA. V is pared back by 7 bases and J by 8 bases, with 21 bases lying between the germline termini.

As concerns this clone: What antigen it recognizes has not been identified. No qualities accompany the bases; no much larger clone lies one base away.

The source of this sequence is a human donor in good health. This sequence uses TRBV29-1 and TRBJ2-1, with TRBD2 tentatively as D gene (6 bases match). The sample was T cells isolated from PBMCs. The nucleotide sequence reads TGCAGCGGAACCTACGGGAGAGGTTATGATGAGCAGTTCTTC. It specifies CSGTYGRGYDEQFF.